These 30 T cell receptor beta chains came from one sample sequenced in a study of cytomegalovirus exposure and HLA in healthy donors. The PCR used 60 Vbeta and 13 Jbeta primers. Method: immunoSEQ multiplex PCR; TCRdb's copy keeps in-frame clones and lacks some. The sample contains just over 150,000 clones, about 65% of which appear only once. Sequencing was carried out using PBMCs. These receptors were taken from a man aged 35-49 years in good health and CMV-seropositive.

The gene calls are TRBV5-1 and TRBJ1-3, with D perhaps TRBD1 (6 bases). The germline V gene has CDR1 SGHRS and CDR2 YFSETQ. This CDR3 is built from 16 residues. The V and J ends lost 4 bases and 2 bases respectively, with 16 bases between them. The CDR3, as DNA: TGCGCCAGCAGCATGACGACAGGATTTACTGGAAACACCATATATTTT. As protein: CASSMTTGFTGNTIYF. Using reference TRBV5-1 and TRBJ1-3 for the parts outside the CDR3, the full variable domain is KAGVTQTPRYLIKTRGQQVTLSCSPISGHRSVSWYQQTPGQGLQFLFEYFSETQRNKGNFPGRFSGRQFSNSRSEMNVSTLELGDSALYLCASSMTTGFTGNTIYFGEGSWLTVV.

This chain joins TRBV19 and TRBJ2-7, with a tentative D call TRBD2 (7 bases). The CDR3 contains 18 residues. V lost 4 bases to trimming and J lost 4 bases, with 26 bases between them. Germline CDR1 is LNHDA and CDR2 is SQIVND (reference sequence). The CDR3 DNA reads TGTGCCAGTAGTAAGTGGGCGGGGGCCCCTTCGGGAATTTACGAGCAGTACTTC. Its translation is CASSKWAGAPSGIYEQYF.

The chain carries TRBV29-1 and TRBJ1-5, with D uncertain. This CDR3 has 13 residues. Germline V gene sequence: CDR1 SQVTM, CDR2 ANQGSEA. The V end lost 4 bases, the J end lost 0 bases, and 7 bases lay between the germline ends. The CDR3 protein is CSVGENSNQPQHF. The CDR3 bases are TGCAGCGTTGGGGAGAATAGCAATCAGCCCCAGCATTTT.

The chain links TRBV5-4 to TRBJ2-5; 9 bases line up with TRBD1. CDR1 is SGHNT and CDR2 is YYREEE in the germline V gene (reference sequence). The length of the CDR3 is 14 residues. V lost 3 bases, J lost 11 bases, and 11 bases stayed unmatched. CDR3 in DNA: TGTGCCAGCAGCTCGCCGGGACAGGGATTAGAGCAGTACTTC. Encoded protein: CASSSPGQGLEQYF.

The chain carries TRBV5-1 and TRBJ1-1; no clear D gene. The CDR3 is 13 residues long. V lost 1 base and J lost 3, with 7 bases in between. Germline V gene sequence: CDR1 SGHRS, CDR2 YFSETQ. DNA for the CDR3: TGCGCCAGCAGCTTGAAGGCGGACACTGAAGCTTTCTTT. It translates to CASSLKADTEAFF.

This clone was recorded a few times. The rearrangement uses TRBV7-9 and TRBJ1-2, with D perhaps matching TRBD1 (5 bases). Germline-derived CDR1 and CDR2 are SEHNR and FQNEAQ (reference sequence). With 1 base removed from V and 7 bases from J, the gap between germline ends came to 10 bases. This CDR3 has 13 amino acids. The chain's CDR3 is CASSLGAGLGYTF. CDR3 DNA: TGTGCCAGCAGCTTAGGGGCAGGGCTTGGCTACACCTTC.

This chain connects TRBV19 to TRBJ2-7, with a weak D call TRBD2 (5 bases). Germline lookup yields CDR1 LNHDA and CDR2 SQIVND (reference sequence). The CDR3 sequence is 15 residues long. Trimming removed 2 bases at V and 3 bases at J, with 14 bases between. CDR3 sequence reads: CASSIRAAVDYEQYF. For the CDR3, the DNA is TGTGCCAGTAGTATAAGAGCGGCAGTAGACTACGAGCAGTACTTC.

This chain links TRBV5-1 with TRBJ1-2; maybe TRBD1 (5 bases). The V gene's germline CDR1 is SGHRS and CDR2 YFSETQ. V gave up 0 bases and J gave up 4 bases, with 19 bases separating them. This CDR3 is 17 amino acids long. CDR3 in amino acids: CASSLEPGGEWGYGYTF. CDR3 DNA: TGCGCCAGCAGCTTGGAACCGGGGGGAGAATGGGGCTATGGCTACACCTTC.

J is TRBJ1-1 and V is TRBV11-3; weak D call: TRBD1 (5 bases). V was cut by 5 bases and J by 3 bases, with 10 bases left in between. Germline CDR1 SGHNT, CDR2 YENEEA. This CDR3 spans 13 amino acids. The CDR3 coding sequence is TGTGCCAGCAGCCGACTGACAGACACTGAAGCTTTCTTT. Translation gives CASSRLTDTEAFF. Based on the CDR3 plus reference TRBV11-3 and TRBJ1-1, the full variable domain is EAGVVQSPRYKIIEKKQPVAFWCNPISGHNTLYWYLQNLGQGPELLIRYENEEAVDDSQLPKDRFSAERLKGVDSTLKIQPAELGDSAVYLCASSRLTDTEAFFGQGTRLTVV.

The rearrangement links TRBV28 to TRBJ2-5; D remains ambiguous. V gave up 8 bases and J gave up 5 bases, with 15 bases separating them. The V gene's germline CDR1 is MDHEN and CDR2 SYDVKM. There are 13 residues in the CDR3. CDR3 nucleotides: TGTGCCAGCTCTAATGAGGATAAGGAGACCCAGTACTTC. Amino acids: CASSNEDKETQYF.

Comment on this clone: A junction boundary mismatches the germline segment, possibly from a read error. The chain employs TRBV19 and TRBJ1-2; D is possibly TRBD1 (6 bases). Germline CDR1 is LNHDA and CDR2 is SQIVND (reference sequence). The CDR3 sequence is 14 residues long. CDR3 sequence (DNA): TGTGCCAGTAGTTTAGCAGGGGCAAACTATGGCCACACCTTC. Residues: CASSLAGANYGHTF.

The V call is TRBV10-3, the J call TRBJ2-7; the match to TRBD2 covers 9 bases. The CDR3 contains 13 residues. V lost 11 bases, J lost 4 bases, and 9 bases stayed unmatched. In germline, CDR1 is ENHRY, CDR2 SYGVKD. Here the CDR3 DNA reads TGTGCCCATAGGCGGGGGGGCATGTACGAGCAGTACTTC. Encoded protein: CAHRRGGMYEQYF.

This clone was recorded a few times. This chain uses TRBV5-8 with TRBJ1-4; 9 positions match TRBD1. The CDR3 extends over 14 amino acids. Germline V lookup: CDR1 SGHTS, CDR2 YDEGEE. V shed 4 bases, J shed 7 bases, and the junction held 5 bases outside the gene matches. The CDR3, as DNA: TGTGCCAGCAGCCGACAGGGGGAGTTTGAAAAACTGTTTTTT. Translating it yields CASSRQGEFEKLFF.

V usage is TRBV9 and J usage is TRBJ1-3, with D possibly TRBD1 on 5 matching bases. Germline V gene data show CDR1 as SGDLS and CDR2 as YYNGEE. V was clipped by 4 bases and J by 0 bases, with 11 bases between them. The CDR3 consists of 15 residues. The CDR3 DNA follows: TGTGCCAGCAGCTTCGGACAAGCCTCTGGAAACACCATATATTTT. Protein: CASSFGQASGNTIYF.

In its sample, this clone was seen a few times. The V call is TRBV9, the J call TRBJ2-1, with a possible D match to TRBD1 (6 bases). Between the trimmed V and J ends, which lost 0 bases and 13 bases, there was a span of 14 bases. CDR1 and CDR2 from the germline V gene are SGDLS and YYNGEE. There are 13 residues in the CDR3. CDR3 in DNA: TGTGCCAGCAGCGTAGCGAACGGGACACCTCAGTTCTTC. Translated, it gives CASSVANGTPQFF.

With respect to this clone: Sequence at one end of the junction differs from germline and may be a read error. The V and J genes are TRBV7-7 and TRBJ2-7; 7 bases agree with TRBD1. The germline CDR1 and CDR2 sequences are SSHAT and FNYEAQ (reference sequence). CDR3 size: 13 residues. CDR3 nucleotide sequence: TGTGCTAGCAGCTTAGACAGGGACCACGAGCAGTACTTC. It translates to CASSLDRDHEQYF.

This clone has more than one count but fewer than ten. The chain uses TRBV2 and TRBJ1-1; D not resolved. The V and J ends lost 7 bases and 0 bases respectively, with 9 bases between them. CDR1 SNHLY and CDR2 FYNNEI come from the germline V gene. This CDR3 is built from 13 residues. In DNA form, the CDR3 reads TGTGCCAGCAAAAGAGAAATGAACACTGAAGCTTTCTTT. It codes for CASKREMNTEAFF.

This clone was seen only a few times. The chain combines TRBV5-6 with TRBJ2-7; D gene uncertain. CDR3 length: 13 amino acids. With 4 bases removed from V and 0 bases from J, the gap between germline ends came to 8 bases. Germline lookup yields CDR1 SGHDT and CDR2 YYEEEE. In DNA, the CDR3 is TGTGCCAGCAGCCCCGGGTCCTCCTACGAGCAGTACTTC. It codes for CASSPGSSYEQYF.

This chain joins TRBV4-1 and TRBJ2-7, with D unclear. Germline CDR1 reads MGHRA; CDR2 reads YSYEKL. Trimming pared 1 base from V and 0 bases from J, leaving 7 bases between. The CDR3 loop spans 14 amino acids. The CDR3 region is CASSQVVSSYEQYF. The CDR3, as DNA: TGCGCCAGCAGCCAAGTGGTCAGCTCCTACGAGCAGTACTTC.

V gene TRBV19 combines with J gene TRBJ2-5, with D maybe TRBD1 (5 bases). CDR3 length equals 18 residues. Trimming pared 2 bases from V and 8 bases from J, leaving 27 bases between. CDR1 and CDR2 (germline): LNHDA, SQIVND (reference sequence). CDR3 nucleotides: TGTGCCAGTAGTATATCCGCTTCCCCTGGACATCGTATGAACACCCAGTACTTC. Translation gives CASSISASPGHRMNTQYF.

The genes are TRBV27 and TRBJ1-5; 7 positions agree with TRBD1. CDR3 length: 16 residues. V lost 6 bases to trimming and J lost 5 bases; unmatched junction nucleotides: 13. The germline CDR1 and CDR2 sequences are MNHEY and SMNVEV (reference sequence). Written as DNA, the CDR3 is TGTGCCAGCAGGCAGAATAGGGACAGCAATTATCAGCCCCAGCATTTT. Translated: CASRQNRDSNYQPQHF.

The rearrangement links TRBV10-3 to TRBJ2-5, with 10 bases aligning to TRBD1. The ends lost 6 bases at V and 3 bases at J; junction bases unmatched: 1. CDR1 and CDR2 from the germline V gene are ENHRY and SYGVKD. The CDR3 covers 13 residues. As DNA, the CDR3 is TGTGCCATCAGGGGGACAGGGGAAGAGACCCAGTACTTC. Its translation: CAIRGTGEETQYF.

A few counts support this clone. The chain carries TRBV10-3 and TRBJ1-3, with D perhaps TRBD1 (5 bases). The germline V gene has CDR1 ENHRY and CDR2 SYGVKD. The CDR3 has 15 amino acids. Deletions cut 8 bases from V and 0 bases from J, with 14 bases between. CDR3 bases: TGTGCCATCCTTATGACAGACCCCTCTGGAAACACCATATATTTT. Its protein product is CAILMTDPSGNTIYF.

The rearrangement uses TRBV6-5 and TRBJ1-2; TRBD1 might be the D (5 bases). The CDR3 is 13 residues long. The germline CDR1 and CDR2 sequences are MNHEY and SVGAGI. Trimming took off 3 bases at V and 8 bases at J, with 13 bases between the two ends. CDR3 nucleotide sequence: TGTGCCAGCAGTTATGGGCAGGGCTGGGGCTACACCTTC. It yields the protein CASSYGQGWGYTF.

The rearrangement uses TRBV7-2 and TRBJ1-1; perhaps TRBD1 as D (5 bases). CDR1 and CDR2 (germline): SGHTA, FQGNSA. Between the trimmed V and J ends, which lost 5 bases and 5 bases, there was a span of 15 bases. The CDR3 is 14 amino acids. CDR3 sequence: CASSPVPRGTEAFF. CDR3 in DNA: TGTGCCAGCAGCCCCGTCCCCCGGGGGACTGAAGCTTTCTTT.

The chain uses TRBV5-8 and TRBJ1-1; TRBD1 might be the D (5 bases). The CDR3 has 17 amino acids. CDR1 is SGHTS and CDR2 is YDEGEE in the germline V gene. The V and J ends lost 0 bases and 4 bases respectively, with 19 bases between them. The CDR3 region has the DNA TGTGCCAGCAGCTTGGCCGGAAGGGGTTACTGGGGCACTGAAGCTTTCTTT. Translating gives CASSLAGRGYWGTEAFF.

This clone appeared a few times. V is TRBV12-5 and J is TRBJ2-5, with D perhaps TRBD1 (6 bases). The V gene lost 1 base and the J gene lost 5 bases, with 11 bases spanning the gap. Germline values: CDR1 LGHNT, CDR2 FRNRAP. CDR3 size: 14 residues. CDR3 DNA: TGTGCTAGTGGTTTGGACAGGGTGGGGGAGACCCAGTACTTC. The encoded protein is CASGLDRVGETQYF.

V usage is TRBV4-3 and J usage is TRBJ2-4, with a weak D call TRBD2 (6 bases). Per the germline V gene, CDR1 is LGHNA and CDR2 is YSLEER. Trimming pared 0 bases from V and 6 bases from J, leaving 12 bases between. The CDR3 extends over 15 amino acids. In DNA form, the CDR3 reads TGCGCCAGCAGCCAAGAAGGAGGGAGTACAAACATTCAGTACTTC. Amino acids: CASSQEGGSTNIQYF.

The sample holds a few counts of this clone. The chain employs TRBV5-1 and TRBJ2-1; D may be TRBD1 (6 bases). V was clipped by 4 bases and J by 4 bases, with 18 bases between them. The CDR3 is 16 amino acids. The germline gives CDR1 SGHRS, CDR2 YFSETQ. CDR3 DNA: TGCGCCAGCAGCGGCGGACAGTCCGGTTTATACAATGAGCAGTTCTTC. This translates into CASSGGQSGLYNEQFF.

V gene TRBV7-9 combines with J gene TRBJ2-5; a possible D gene is TRBD1 (5 bases). The last part of the DNA fits TRBJ2-7 better; the J call may be wrong. CDR3 length: 14 amino acids. CDR1 SEHNR and CDR2 FQNEAQ come from the germline V gene (reference sequence). The CDR3 DNA is TGTGCCAGCAGCTCGCAAATCCAGGGCTACGAGCAGTACTTC. It specifies CASSSQIQGYEQYF.